A selection of T cell receptor beta chains follows, all from one sample in a study of T cells in Graves' hyperthyroidism and ophthalmopathy. TCRdb called the multiplex PCR reads again in MiXCR, with one record for every CDR3 protein. Of about 600,000 distinct CDR3 sequences in the sample, 13% to 15% were seen once. The source material was blood. All receptors come from a young woman with Graves' ophthalmopathy. CDR3s include the opening cysteine and the closing phenylalanine or tryptophan. D genes are given only for firm matches. Size values are once, few and many counts, or a class for expanded clones, and some rows have none.

v_gene	d_gene	j_gene	abundance	CDR3aa	CDR3nt
TRBV9	.	TRBJ2-1	many	CASSVDAGQYNEQFF	TGTGCCAGCAGCGTAGATGCGGGACAATACAATGAGCAGTTCTTC
TRBV4-1	.	TRBJ1-2	few	CASSQDEGNDYGYTF	TGCGCCAGCAGCCAAGATGAGGGGAACGACTATGGCTACACCTTC
TRBV28	TRBD2	TRBJ2-2	many	CASSPPSGVFTGELFF	TGTGCCAGCAGTCCCCCTAGCGGGGTTTTCACCGGGGAGCTGTTTTTT
TRBV30	TRBD1	TRBJ2-7	many	CAYEGQGYYEQYF	TGTGCCTATGAGGGACAGGGCTACTACGAGCAGTACTTC
TRBV9	.	TRBJ1-2	many	CASRSTGTHGYTF	TGTGCCAGCAGGTCAACAGGGACCCATGGCTACACCTTC
TRBV19	.	TRBJ1-5	.	CATRSTGTTRGNSNQPQHF	TGTGCCACCCGCTCTACTGGGACTACGCGGGGAAATAGCAATCAGCCCCAGCATTTT
TRBV3-1	.	TRBJ1-2	many	CASSQGQNYGYTF	TGTGCCAGCAGCCAAGGACAGAACTATGGCTACACCTTC
TRBV24-1	.	TRBJ2-5	many	CATSDPRYQETQYF	TGTGCCACCAGTGACCCGAGGTACCAAGAGACCCAGTACTTC
TRBV6-1	TRBD2	TRBJ2-7	many	CASSERTSALRPTEQYF	TGTGCCAGCAGTGAGAGGACTAGCGCCCTCCGTCCTACCGAGCAGTACTTC
TRBV28	.	TRBJ1-3	many	CASSSGSSSGNTIYF	TGTGCCAGCAGTTCCGGGAGCAGCTCTGGAAACACCATATATTTT
TRBV7-9	TRBD2	TRBJ2-1	.	CASSHGTSGINEQFF	TGTGCCAGCAGCCACGGGACTAGCGGGATCAATGAGCAGTTCTTC
TRBV2	TRBD1	TRBJ1-2	many	CASSAGTDYGYTF	TGTGCCAGCAGCGCCGGGACAGACTATGGCTACACCTTC
TRBV18	TRBD1	TRBJ1-2	many	CASSRHRGPYGYTF	TGTGCCAGCTCACGACACAGGGGCCCCTATGGCTACACCTTC
TRBV6-1	.	TRBJ1-1	.	CASSEVPRMNTEAFF	TGTGCCAGCAGTGAAGTCCCTCGGATGAACACTGAAGCTTTCTTT
TRBV18	.	TRBJ1-3	few	CASSDDRYSGNTIYF	TGTGCCAGCTCAGATGACAGGTACTCTGGAAACACCATATATTTT
TRBV7-8	TRBD2	TRBJ2-1	many	CASSPYRLAGNNEQFF	TGTGCCAGCAGTCCTTATCGACTAGCGGGGAATAATGAGCAGTTCTTC
TRBV6-2/TRBV6-3	TRBD1	TRBJ1-2	few	CASSYSGTGGSGNYGYTF	TGTGCCAGCAGTTACTCCGGGACAGGGGGCTCTGGTAACTATGGCTACACCTTC
TRBV5-6	.	TRBJ1-1	.	CASSWEDEAFF	TGTGCCAGCTCCTGGGAGGATGAAGCTTTCTTT
TRBV6-5	TRBD1	TRBJ1-3	.	CASSYQWDRFGNTIYF	TGTGCCAGCAGTTACCAATGGGACAGGTTTGGAAACACCATATATTTT
TRBV5-1	.	TRBJ2-3	many	CASSHGRTDTQYF	TGCGCCAGCAGCCACGGCCGCACAGATACGCAGTATTTT
TRBV7-2	.	TRBJ2-3	many	CASSPQGSGNTDTQYF	TGTGCCAGCAGCCCCCAGGGTAGCGGCAACACAGATACGCAGTATTTT
TRBV6-2/TRBV6-3	TRBD2	TRBJ2-5	many	CASSYAFSSAGGQETQYF	TGTGCCAGCAGTTACGCATTTTCATCCGCGGGAGGGCAAGAGACCCAGTACTTC
TRBV6-6	TRBD2	TRBJ2-7	many	CASSYSGLAGVDEQYF	TGTGCCAGCAGTTACTCGGGACTAGCGGGAGTAGACGAGCAGTACTTC
TRBV20-1	.	TRBJ1-4	many	CSASREGEKLFF	TGCAGTGCTAGTCGGGAGGGGGAAAAACTGTTTTTT
TRBV27	.	TRBJ2-2	.	CASSLAGGGGELFF	TGTGCCAGCAGTTTAGCTGGGGGCGGCGGGGAGCTGTTTTTT
TRBV20-1	TRBD2	TRBJ2-5	many	CSARGETSQETQYF	TGCAGTGCTCGGGGGGAGACTAGCCAAGAGACCCAGTACTTC
TRBV15	TRBD1	TRBJ1-2	few	CATSPYRGRGYTF	TGTGCCACCAGTCCATACAGGGGGCGCGGCTACACCTTC
TRBV2	TRBD2	TRBJ2-7	many	CASPISGTRFSGGSYEQYF	TGTGCCAGTCCAATATCGGGGACTAGATTTTCCGGGGGCTCCTACGAGCAGTACTTC
TRBV13	TRBD2	TRBJ2-1	many	CASSLETSGLNEQFF	TGTGCCAGCAGCTTAGAGACTAGCGGGCTGAATGAGCAGTTCTTC
TRBV4-2	.	TRBJ2-6	.	CASSQDLQWGELSGANVLTF	TGTGCCAGCAGCCAAGACCTTCAGTGGGGGGAGCTCTCTGGGGCCAACGTCCTGACTTTC
TRBV27	TRBD1	TRBJ1-3	few	CASSRDRMSSGNTIYF	TGTGCCAGCAGTCGGGACAGGATGAGCTCTGGAAACACCATATATTTT
TRBV6-6	TRBD1	TRBJ1-3	many	CASSYVFRTGPISGNTIYF	TGTGCCAGCAGTTACGTCTTCCGGACAGGGCCCATCTCTGGAAACACCATATATTTT
TRBV19	.	TRBJ1-3	few	CASTARPDQHFIPGNTIYF	TGTGCCAGTACCGCCCGGCCCGATCAACACTTTATACCTGGAAACACCATATATTTT
TRBV9	TRBD2	TRBJ2-3	.	CASSKRERKDTQYF	TGTGCCAGCAGCAAGCGGGAGCGTAAAGATACGCAGTATTTT
TRBV7-9	TRBD1	TRBJ2-2	many	CASSPRDRPTGELFF	TGTGCCAGCAGCCCGAGGGACAGACCCACCGGGGAGCTGTTTTTT
TRBV7-9	TRBD2	TRBJ2-1	.	CASSPAGGRANEQSF	TGTGCCAGCAGCCCGGCGGGCGGGAGGGCCAATGAGCAGTCCTTC
TRBV7-3	.	TRBJ1-1	many	CASSAQQGITEAFF	TGTGCCAGCAGCGCGCAACAGGGAATCACTGAAGCTTTCTTT
TRBV29-1	.	TRBJ1-1	many	CSVGRGGTEAFF	TGCAGCGTTGGTCGGGGGGGGACTGAAGCTTTCTTT
TRBV27	.	TRBJ2-1	many	CASSSRLVYSEQFF	TGTGCCAGCAGTTCCCGACTGGTTTATAGTGAGCAGTTCTTC
TRBV14	TRBD1	TRBJ1-1	many	CASSPLTGLRTEAFF	TGTGCCAGCAGCCCTTTGACAGGGTTGCGCACTGAAGCTTTCTTT
TRBV12-3/TRBV12-4	TRBD1	TRBJ1-1	many	CASRPLRGHSTMAFF	TGTGCCAGCAGACCCCTCAGGGGGCACAGCACAATGGCTTTCTTT
TRBV7-8	TRBD1	TRBJ1-6	many	CASSIPGQASPLHF	TGTGCCAGCAGCATCCCGGGACAGGCTTCACCCCTCCACTTT
TRBV28	TRBD1	TRBJ2-3	few	CASSAPGTGVLDTQYF	TGTGCCAGCAGTGCACCCGGGACAGGGGTCCTAGATACGCAGTATTTT